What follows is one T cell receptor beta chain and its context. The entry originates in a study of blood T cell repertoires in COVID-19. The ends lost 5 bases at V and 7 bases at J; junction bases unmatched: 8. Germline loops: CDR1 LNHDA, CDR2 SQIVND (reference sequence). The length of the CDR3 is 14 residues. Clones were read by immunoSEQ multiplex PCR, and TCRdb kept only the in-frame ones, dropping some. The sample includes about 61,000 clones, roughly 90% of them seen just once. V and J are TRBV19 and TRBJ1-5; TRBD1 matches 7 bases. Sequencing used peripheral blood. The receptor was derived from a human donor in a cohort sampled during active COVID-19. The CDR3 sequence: CASSYNRGSQPQHF. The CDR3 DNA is TGTGCCAGTAGTTATAACAGGGGCTCCCAGCCCCAGCATTTT.